The 2 T cell receptor beta chains below were found in one sample sequenced in a study of blood T cell repertoires in COVID-19. Here immunoSEQ multiplex PCR was the method, and the copy in TCRdb shows in-frame clones only, minus some. The sample has 110,000 or so clones, around three quarters seen once; the top ten hold about 6.8%. The sequenced sample was peripheral blood. Source of these receptors: a man between 65 and 85 years old with acute or convalescent COVID-19.

The V call is TRBV27, the J call TRBJ1-2; possibly TRBD1 for D (5 bases). Germline values: CDR1 MNHEY, CDR2 SMNVEV (reference sequence). CDR3 size: 12 residues. V shed 6 bases and J shed 7 bases, with 12 bases lying between them. CDR3 loop: CASSLAGVGYTF. The CDR3 DNA sequence: TGTGCCAGCAGCCTGGCGGGGGTTGGCTACACCTTC.

V usage is TRBV2 and J usage is TRBJ2-5; D is possibly TRBD1 (6 bases). The CDR3 has 13 amino acids. CDR1 SNHLY and CDR2 FYNNEI come from the germline V gene. V gave up 6 bases and J gave up 5 bases, with 13 bases separating them. CDR3 sequence reads: CASRRTGYETQYF. DNA for the CDR3: TGTGCCAGCAGGCGCACAGGGTACGAGACCCAGTACTTC.